A selection of T cell receptor beta chains follows, all from one sample in a study of glioma-infiltrating T cells. TCRdb re-called the multiplex PCR reads through MiXCR, storing one row per CDR3 protein. In the table there are approximately 190,000 distinct CDR3 sequences, roughly a third of which are singletons. Sequencing was done on a sample of glioma tissue, nonneoplastic brain tissue, or PBMCs (not recorded which). The origin of the receptors is a human donor with low-grade glioma or glioblastoma, undergoing nonglioma brain surgery, or in good health (not recorded which). CDR3s include the opening cysteine and the closing phenylalanine or tryptophan. D genes are given only for firm matches. The size entry is marked missing in some rows and otherwise reads once, few, many or a size class.

CDR3 | DNA | J | V | D | size
CATGGLRTDTQYF | TGTGCCACGGGGGGGCTTCGCACAGATACGCAGTATTTT | TRBJ2-3 | TRBV2 | TRBD2 | many
CASSFKAGLNSNQPQHF | TGTGCCAGCAGCTTTAAAGCCGGGTTGAATAGCAATCAGCCCCAGCATTTT | TRBJ1-5 | TRBV7-8 | . | many
CATRVMIIQGAPENTGDLFF | TGTGCCACCAGGGTTATGATTATCCAGGGGGCGCCTGAAAACACCGGGGATCTGTTTTTT | TRBJ2-2 | TRBV24-1 | TRBD1 | .
CATSRDRLAEITDTQYF | TGTGCCACCAGCAGAGATAGACTAGCGGAGATCACAGATACGCAGTATTTT | TRBJ2-3 | TRBV15 | TRBD2 | many
CASSLPGLVNYGYTF | TGTGCCAGCAGTTTACCCGGGCTAGTGAACTATGGCTACACCTTC | TRBJ1-2 | TRBV12-3/TRBV12-4 | . | many
CATVDRLTDTQYF | TGTGCCACCGTTGACAGACTCACAGATACGCAGTATTTT | TRBJ2-3 | TRBV24-1 | . | many
CASSISGRNSPLHF | TGTGCCAGTAGTATTTCAGGGAGGAATTCACCCCTCCACTTT | TRBJ1-6 | TRBV19 | . | .
CTAGGFNEQYF | TGCACCGCGGGCGGTTTCAACGAGCAGTACTTC | TRBJ2-7 | TRBV20-1 | . | many
CASSLGGGPGETQYF | TGTGCCAGCAGCTTAGGTGGCGGCCCGGGAGAGACCCAGTACTTC | TRBJ2-5 | TRBV7-3 | . | many
CASRGGSGKTQYF | TGTGCCAGCCGGGGGGGGTCGGGAAAGACCCAGTACTTC | TRBJ2-5 | TRBV6-2/TRBV6-3 | TRBD2 | .
CSVGNRSNEKLFF | TGCAGCGTTGGAAACAGGAGTAATGAAAAACTGTTTTTT | TRBJ1-4 | TRBV29-1 | . | many
CSAPSLYINYGYTF | TGCAGTGCTCCCTCCCTGTATATTAACTATGGCTACACCTTC | TRBJ1-2 | TRBV20-1 | . | many
CASSLALQGAWDEQYF | TGTGCCAGCAGTTTGGCCCTACAGGGGGCCTGGGACGAGCAGTACTTC | TRBJ2-7 | TRBV28 | TRBD1 | many
CASSPWGKLSYEQYF | TGTGCCAGCTCACCATGGGGGAAGTTGTCCTACGAGCAGTACTTC | TRBJ2-7 | TRBV18 | . | many
CASSYGSEAGDYSQQYF | TGTGCCAGCAGTTACGGGTCCGAGGCGGGAGACTATAGTCAGCAGTACTTC | TRBJ2-7 | TRBV6-6 | TRBD2 | .
CSVVGASNTIYF | TGCAGCGTTGTGGGCGCCTCAAACACCATATATTTT | TRBJ1-3 | TRBV29-1 | . | many
CASSLESAYNEQFF | TGTGCCAGCAGCTTAGAATCGGCCTACAATGAGCAGTTCTTC | TRBJ2-1 | TRBV7-2 | . | many
CASSRKRGGGEQYF | TGTGCCAGCAGCCGAAAGCGGGGGGGAGGCGAGCAGTACTTC | TRBJ2-7 | TRBV12-3/TRBV12-4 | TRBD2 | many